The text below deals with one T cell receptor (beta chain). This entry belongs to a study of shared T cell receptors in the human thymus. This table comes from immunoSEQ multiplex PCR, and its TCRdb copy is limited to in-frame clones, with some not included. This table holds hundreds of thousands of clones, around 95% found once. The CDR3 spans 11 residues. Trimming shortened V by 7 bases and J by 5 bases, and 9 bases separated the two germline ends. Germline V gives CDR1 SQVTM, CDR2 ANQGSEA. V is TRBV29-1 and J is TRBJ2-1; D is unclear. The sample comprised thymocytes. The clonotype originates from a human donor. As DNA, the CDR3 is TGCAGCGCGGTGTCCCACAATGAGCAGTTCTTC. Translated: CSAVSHNEQFF.